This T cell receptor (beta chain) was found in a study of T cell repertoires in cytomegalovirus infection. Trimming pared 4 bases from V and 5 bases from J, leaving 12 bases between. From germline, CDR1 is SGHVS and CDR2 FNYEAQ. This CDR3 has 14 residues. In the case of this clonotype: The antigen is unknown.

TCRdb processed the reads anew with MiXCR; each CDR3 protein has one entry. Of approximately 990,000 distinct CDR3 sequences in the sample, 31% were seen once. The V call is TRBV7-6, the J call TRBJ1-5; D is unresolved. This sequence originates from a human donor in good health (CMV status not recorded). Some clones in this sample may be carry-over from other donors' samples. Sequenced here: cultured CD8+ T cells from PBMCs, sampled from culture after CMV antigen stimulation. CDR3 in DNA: TGTGCCAGCAGCTCCGCCCTCGGGGATCAGCCCCAGCATTTT. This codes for CASSSALGDQPQHF.